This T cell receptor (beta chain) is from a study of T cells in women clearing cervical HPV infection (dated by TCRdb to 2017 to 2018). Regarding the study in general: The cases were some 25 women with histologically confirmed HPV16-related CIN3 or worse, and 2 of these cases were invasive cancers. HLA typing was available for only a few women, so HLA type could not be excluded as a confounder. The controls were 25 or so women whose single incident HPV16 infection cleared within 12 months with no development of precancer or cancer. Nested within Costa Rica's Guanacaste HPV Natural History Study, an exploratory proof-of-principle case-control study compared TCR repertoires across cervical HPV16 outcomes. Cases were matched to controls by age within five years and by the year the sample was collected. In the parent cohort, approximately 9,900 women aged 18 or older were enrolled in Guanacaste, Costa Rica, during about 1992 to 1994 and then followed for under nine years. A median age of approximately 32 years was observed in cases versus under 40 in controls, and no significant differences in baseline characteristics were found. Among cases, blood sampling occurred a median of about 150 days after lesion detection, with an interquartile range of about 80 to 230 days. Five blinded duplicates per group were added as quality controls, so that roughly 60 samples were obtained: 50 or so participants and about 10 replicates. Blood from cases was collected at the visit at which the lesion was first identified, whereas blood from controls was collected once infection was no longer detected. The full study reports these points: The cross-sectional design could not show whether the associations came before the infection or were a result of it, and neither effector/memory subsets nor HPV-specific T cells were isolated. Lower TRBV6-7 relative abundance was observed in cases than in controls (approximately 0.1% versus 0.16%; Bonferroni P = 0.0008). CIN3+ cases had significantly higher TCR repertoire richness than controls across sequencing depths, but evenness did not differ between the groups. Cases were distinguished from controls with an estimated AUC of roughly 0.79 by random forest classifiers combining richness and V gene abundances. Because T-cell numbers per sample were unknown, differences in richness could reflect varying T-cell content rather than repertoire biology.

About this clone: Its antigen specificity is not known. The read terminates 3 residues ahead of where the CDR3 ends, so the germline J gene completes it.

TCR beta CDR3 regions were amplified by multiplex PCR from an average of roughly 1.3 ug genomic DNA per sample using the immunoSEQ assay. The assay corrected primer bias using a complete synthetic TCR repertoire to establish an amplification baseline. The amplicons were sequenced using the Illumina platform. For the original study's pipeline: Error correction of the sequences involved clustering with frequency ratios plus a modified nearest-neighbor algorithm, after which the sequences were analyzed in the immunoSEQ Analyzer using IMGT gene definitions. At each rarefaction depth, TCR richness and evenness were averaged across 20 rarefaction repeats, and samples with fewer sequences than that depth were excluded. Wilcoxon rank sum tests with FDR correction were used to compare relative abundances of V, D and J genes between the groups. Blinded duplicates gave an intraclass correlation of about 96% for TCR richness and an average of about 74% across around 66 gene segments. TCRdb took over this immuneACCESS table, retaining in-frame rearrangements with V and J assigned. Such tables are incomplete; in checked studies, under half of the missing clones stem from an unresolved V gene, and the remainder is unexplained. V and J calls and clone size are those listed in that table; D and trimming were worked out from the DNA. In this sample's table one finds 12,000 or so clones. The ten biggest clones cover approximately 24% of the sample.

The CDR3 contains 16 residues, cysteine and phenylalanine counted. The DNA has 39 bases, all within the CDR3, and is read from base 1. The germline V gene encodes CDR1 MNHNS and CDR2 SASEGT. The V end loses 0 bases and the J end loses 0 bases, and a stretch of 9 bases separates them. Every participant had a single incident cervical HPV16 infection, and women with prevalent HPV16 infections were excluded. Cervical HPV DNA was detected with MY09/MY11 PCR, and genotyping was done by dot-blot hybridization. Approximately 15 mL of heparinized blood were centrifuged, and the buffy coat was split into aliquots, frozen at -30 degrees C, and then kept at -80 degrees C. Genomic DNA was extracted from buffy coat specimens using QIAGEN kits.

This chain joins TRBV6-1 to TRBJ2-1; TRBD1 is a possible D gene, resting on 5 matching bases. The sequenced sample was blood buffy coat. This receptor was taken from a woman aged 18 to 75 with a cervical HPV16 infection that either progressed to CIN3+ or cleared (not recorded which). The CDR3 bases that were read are TGTGCCAGCAGTGAAGCCGCGGACAACTCCTACAATGAG. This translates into CASSEAADNSYNE. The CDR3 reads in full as CASSEAADNSYNEQFF.